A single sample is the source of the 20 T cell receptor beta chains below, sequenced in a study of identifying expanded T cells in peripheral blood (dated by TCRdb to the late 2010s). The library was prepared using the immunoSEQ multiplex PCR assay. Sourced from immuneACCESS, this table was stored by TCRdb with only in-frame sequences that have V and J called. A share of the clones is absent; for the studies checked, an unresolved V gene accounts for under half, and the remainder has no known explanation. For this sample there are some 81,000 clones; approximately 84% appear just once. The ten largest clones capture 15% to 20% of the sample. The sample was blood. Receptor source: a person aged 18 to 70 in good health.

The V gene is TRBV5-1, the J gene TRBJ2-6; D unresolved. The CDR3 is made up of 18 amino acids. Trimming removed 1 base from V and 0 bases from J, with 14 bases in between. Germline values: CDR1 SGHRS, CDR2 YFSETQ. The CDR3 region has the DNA TGCGCCAGCAGCTTGTTGGGTGACGACCCCTCTGGGGCCAACGTCCTGACTTTC. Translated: CASSLLGDDPSGANVLTF.

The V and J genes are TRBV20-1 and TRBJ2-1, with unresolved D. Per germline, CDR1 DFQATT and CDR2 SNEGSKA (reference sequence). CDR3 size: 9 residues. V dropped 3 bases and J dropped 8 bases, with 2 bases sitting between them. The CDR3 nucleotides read TGCAGTGCTAGCCATGAGCAGTTCTTC. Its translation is CSASHEQFF.

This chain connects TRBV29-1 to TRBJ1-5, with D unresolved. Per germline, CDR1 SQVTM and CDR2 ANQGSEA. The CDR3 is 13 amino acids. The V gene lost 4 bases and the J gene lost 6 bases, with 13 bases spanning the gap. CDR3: CSVGTEGSQPQHF. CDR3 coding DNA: TGCAGCGTTGGGACCGAGGGAAGTCAGCCCCAGCATTTT. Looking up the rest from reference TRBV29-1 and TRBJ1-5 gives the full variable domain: SAVISQKPSRDICQRGTSLTIQCQVDSQVTMMFWYRQQPGQSLTLIATANQGSEATYESGFVIDKFPISRPNLTFSTLTVSNMSPEDSSIYLCSVGTEGSQPQHFGDGTRLSIL.

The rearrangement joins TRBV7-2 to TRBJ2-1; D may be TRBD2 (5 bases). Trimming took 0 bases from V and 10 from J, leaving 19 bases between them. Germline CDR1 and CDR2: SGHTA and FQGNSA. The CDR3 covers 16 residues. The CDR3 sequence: CASSLATSDLEGEQFF. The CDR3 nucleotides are TGTGCCAGCAGCTTAGCTACTAGTGATCTCGAAGGCGAGCAGTTCTTC.

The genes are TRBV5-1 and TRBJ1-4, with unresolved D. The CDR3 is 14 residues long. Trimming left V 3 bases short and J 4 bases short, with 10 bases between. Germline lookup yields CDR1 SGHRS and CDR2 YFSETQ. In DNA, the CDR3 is TGCGCCAGCAGCTCAGGTAGAGATAATGAAAAACTGTTTTTT. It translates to CASSSGRDNEKLFF.

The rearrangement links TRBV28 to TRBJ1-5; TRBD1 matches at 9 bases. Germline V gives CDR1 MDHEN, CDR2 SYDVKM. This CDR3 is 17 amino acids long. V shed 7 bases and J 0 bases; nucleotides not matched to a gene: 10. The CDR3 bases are TGTGCCAGCAAAAGACAGGGGGAGGAATATAGCAATCAGCCCCAGCATTTT. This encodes CASKRQGEEYSNQPQHF.

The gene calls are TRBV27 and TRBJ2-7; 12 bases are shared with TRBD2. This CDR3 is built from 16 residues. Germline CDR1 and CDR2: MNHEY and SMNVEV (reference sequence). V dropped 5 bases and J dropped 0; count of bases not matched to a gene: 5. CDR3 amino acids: CASSPLAGGISYEQYF. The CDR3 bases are TGTGCCAGCAGTCCCCTAGCGGGAGGGATCTCCTACGAGCAGTACTTC.

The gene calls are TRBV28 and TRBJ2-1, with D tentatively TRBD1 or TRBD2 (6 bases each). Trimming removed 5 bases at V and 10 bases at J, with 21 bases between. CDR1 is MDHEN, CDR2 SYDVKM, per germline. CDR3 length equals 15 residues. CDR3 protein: CASSPRGTQRGEQFF. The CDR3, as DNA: TGTGCCAGCAGTCCCAGGGGCACCCAACGGGGGGAGCAGTTCTTC.

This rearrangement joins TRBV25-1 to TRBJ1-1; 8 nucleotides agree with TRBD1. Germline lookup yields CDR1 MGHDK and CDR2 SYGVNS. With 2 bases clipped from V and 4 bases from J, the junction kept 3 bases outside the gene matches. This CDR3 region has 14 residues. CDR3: CASSELGTGTEAFF. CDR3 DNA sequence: TGTGCCAGCAGTGAACTGGGGACAGGCACTGAAGCTTTCTTT.

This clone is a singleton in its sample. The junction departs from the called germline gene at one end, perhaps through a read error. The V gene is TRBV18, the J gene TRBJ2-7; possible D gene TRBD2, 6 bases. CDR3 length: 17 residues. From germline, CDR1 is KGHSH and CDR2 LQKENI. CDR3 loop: CASSPPGGRERNYEQYF. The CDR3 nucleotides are TGTGCCAGCTCGCCACCCGGCGGACGGGAGCGAAACTACGAGCAGTACTTC.

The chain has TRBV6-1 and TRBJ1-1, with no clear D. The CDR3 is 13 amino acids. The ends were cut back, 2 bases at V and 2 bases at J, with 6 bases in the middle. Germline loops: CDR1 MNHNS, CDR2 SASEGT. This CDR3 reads CASSELQNTEAFF. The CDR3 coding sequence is TGTGCCAGCAGTGAACTCCAAAACACTGAAGCTTTCTTT.

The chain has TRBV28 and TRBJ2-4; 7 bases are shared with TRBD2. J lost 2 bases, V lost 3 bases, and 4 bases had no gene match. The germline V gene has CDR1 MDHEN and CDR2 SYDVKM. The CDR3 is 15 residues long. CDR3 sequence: CASSLREWTKNIQYF. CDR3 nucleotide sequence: TGTGCCAGCAGTTTGCGGGAGTGGACCAAAAACATTCAGTACTTC.

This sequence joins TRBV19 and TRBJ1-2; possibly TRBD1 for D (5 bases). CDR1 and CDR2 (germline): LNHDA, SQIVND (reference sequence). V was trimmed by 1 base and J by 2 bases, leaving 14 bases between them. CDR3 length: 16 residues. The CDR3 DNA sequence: TGTGCCAGTAGTATAGGAACCGGGACGGCCAACTATGGCTACACCTTC. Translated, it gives CASSIGTGTANYGYTF.

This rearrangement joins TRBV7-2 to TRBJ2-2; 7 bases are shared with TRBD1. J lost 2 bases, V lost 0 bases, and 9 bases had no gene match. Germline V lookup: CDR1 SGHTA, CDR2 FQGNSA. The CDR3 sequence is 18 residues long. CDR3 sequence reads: CASSLAGVTGANTGELFF. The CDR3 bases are TGTGCCAGCAGCTTAGCTGGAGTAACAGGGGCTAACACCGGGGAGCTGTTTTTT.

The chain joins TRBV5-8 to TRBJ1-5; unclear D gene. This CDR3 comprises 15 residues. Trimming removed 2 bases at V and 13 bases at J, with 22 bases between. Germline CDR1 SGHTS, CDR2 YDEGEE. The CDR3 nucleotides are TGTGCCAGCAGCTTTATGGTAACAGTGATACCTTATCAGCATTTT. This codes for CASSFMVTVIPYQHF.

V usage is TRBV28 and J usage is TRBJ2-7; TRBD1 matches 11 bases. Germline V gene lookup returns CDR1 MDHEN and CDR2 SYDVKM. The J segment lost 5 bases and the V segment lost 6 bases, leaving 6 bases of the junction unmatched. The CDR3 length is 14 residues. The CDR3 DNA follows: TGTGCCAGCAGGCCCGGGACAGGGGGGCACGAGCAGTACTTC. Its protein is CASRPGTGGHEQYF.

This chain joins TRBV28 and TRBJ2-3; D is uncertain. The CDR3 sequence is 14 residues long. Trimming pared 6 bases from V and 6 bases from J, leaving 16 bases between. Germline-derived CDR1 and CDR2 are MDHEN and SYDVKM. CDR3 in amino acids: CASSGPANGDTQYF. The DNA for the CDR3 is TGTGCCAGCAGCGGGCCGGCCAACGGGGATACGCAGTATTTT.

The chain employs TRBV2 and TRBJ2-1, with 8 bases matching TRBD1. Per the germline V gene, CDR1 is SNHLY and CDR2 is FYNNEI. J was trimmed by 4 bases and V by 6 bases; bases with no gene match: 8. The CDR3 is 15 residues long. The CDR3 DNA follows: TGTGCCAGCAGCGCCGGGACAGGAGTTTACAATGAGCAGTTCTTC. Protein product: CASSAGTGVYNEQFF.

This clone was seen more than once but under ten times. The CDR3 here is CSVEILTKGAEDTQYF. In DNA, the CDR3 is TGCAGCGTTGAGATCCTGACCAAGGGGGCAGAGGATACGCAGTATTTT. The J gene is TRBJ2-3, the V gene TRBV29-1, with 7 bases matching TRBD1. From germline, CDR1 is SQVTM and CDR2 ANQGSEA. After removal of 3 bases from V and 6 bases from J, the junction contained 15 bases not matched to a gene. CDR3 length: 16 amino acids.

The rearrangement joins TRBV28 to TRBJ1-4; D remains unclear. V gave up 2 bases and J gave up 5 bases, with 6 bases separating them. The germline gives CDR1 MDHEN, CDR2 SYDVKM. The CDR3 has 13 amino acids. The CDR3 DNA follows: TGTGCCAGCAGTTTAGGAGGGAATGAAAAACTGTTTTTT. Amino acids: CASSLGGNEKLFF.